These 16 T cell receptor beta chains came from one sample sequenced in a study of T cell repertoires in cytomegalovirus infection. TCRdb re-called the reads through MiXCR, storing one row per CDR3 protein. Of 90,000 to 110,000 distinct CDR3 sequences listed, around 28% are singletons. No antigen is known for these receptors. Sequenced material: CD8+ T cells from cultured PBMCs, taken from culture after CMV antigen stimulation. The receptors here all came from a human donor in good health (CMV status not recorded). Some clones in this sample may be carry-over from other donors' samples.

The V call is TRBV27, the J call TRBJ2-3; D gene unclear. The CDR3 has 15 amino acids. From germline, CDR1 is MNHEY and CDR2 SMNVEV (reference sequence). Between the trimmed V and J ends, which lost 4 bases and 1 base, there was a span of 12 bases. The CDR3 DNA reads TGTGCCAGCAGTTACGCCCCTTGGGGCACAGATACGCAGTATTTT. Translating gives CASSYAPWGTDTQYF.

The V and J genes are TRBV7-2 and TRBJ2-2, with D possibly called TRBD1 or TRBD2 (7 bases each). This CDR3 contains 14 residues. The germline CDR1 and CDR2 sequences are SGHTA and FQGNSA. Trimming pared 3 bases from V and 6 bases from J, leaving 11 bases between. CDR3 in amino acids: CASSLAGGAGELFF. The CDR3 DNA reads TGTGCCAGCAGCTTGGCAGGGGGGGCCGGGGAGCTGTTTTTT.

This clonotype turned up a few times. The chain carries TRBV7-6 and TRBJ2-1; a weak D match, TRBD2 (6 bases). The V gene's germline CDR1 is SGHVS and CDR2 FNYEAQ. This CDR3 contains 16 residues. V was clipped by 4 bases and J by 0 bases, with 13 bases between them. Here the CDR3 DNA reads TGTGCCAGCAGCTCAAACGGGGGAAGCTCCTACAATGAGCAGTTCTTC. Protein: CASSSNGGSSYNEQFF.

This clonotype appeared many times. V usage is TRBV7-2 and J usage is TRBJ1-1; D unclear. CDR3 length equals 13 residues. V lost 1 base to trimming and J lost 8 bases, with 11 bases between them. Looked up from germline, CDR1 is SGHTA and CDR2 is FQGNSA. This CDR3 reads CASSLGYGNEAFF. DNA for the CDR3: TGTGCCAGCAGCTTAGGTTACGGTAACGAAGCTTTCTTT. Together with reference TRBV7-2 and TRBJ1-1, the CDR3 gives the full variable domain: GAGVSQSPSNKVTEKGKDVELRCDPISGHTALYWYRQSLGQGLEFLIYFQGNSAPDKSGLPSDRFSAERTGGSVSTLTIQRTQQEDSAVYLCASSLGYGNEAFFGQGTRLTVV.

CDR3 nucleotides: TGTGCCAGCAGCCTCCGAGGTGGCCATACGCAGTATTTT. It translates to CASSLRGGHTQYF. The chain recombines TRBV2 with TRBJ2-3; no clear D gene. This CDR3 region has 13 residues. Trimming left V 6 bases short and J 7 bases short, with 14 bases between. Germline-derived CDR1 and CDR2 are SNHLY and FYNNEI.

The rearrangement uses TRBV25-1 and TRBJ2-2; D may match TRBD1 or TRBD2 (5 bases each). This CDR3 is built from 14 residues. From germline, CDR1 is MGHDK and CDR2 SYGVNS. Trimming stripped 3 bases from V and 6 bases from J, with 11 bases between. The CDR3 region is CASSDRWGPGELFF. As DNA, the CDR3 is TGTGCCAGCAGTGATAGGTGGGGACCCGGGGAGCTGTTTTTT.

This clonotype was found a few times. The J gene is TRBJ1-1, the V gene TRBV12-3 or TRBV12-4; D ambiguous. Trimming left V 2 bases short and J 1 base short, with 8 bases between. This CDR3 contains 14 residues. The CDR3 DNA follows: TGTGCCAGCAGTTTATTTACCGGGAACACTGAAGCTTTCTTT. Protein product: CASSLFTGNTEAFF.

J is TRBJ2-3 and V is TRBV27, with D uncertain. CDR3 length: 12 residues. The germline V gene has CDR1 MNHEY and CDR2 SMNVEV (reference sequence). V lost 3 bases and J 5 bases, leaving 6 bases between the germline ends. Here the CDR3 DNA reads TGTGCCAGCAGTTTCCTCGGAGATACGCAGTATTTT. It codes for CASSFLGDTQYF.

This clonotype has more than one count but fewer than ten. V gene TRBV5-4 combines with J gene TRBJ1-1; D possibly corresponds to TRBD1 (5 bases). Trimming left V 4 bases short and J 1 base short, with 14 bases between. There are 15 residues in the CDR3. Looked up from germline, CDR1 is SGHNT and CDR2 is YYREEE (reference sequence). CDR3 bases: TGTGCCAGCAGCCCCCTCGGGGCCCCGAACACTGAAGCTTTCTTT. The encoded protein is CASSPLGAPNTEAFF.

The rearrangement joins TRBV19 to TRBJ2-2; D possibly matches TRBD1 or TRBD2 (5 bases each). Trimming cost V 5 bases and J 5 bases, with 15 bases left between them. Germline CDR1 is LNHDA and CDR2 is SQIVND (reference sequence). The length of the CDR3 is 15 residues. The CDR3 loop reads CASSPYGGGTGELFF. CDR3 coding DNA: TGTGCCAGTAGTCCCTATGGGGGTGGAACCGGGGAGCTGTTTTTT.

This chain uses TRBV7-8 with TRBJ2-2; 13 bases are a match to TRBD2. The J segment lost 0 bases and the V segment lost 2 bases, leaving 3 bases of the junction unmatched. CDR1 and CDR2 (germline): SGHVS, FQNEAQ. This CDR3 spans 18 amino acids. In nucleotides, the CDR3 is TGTGCCAGCAGCTTATACGGGACTAGCGGGGCGAACACCGGGGAGCTGTTTTTT. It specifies CASSLYGTSGANTGELFF.

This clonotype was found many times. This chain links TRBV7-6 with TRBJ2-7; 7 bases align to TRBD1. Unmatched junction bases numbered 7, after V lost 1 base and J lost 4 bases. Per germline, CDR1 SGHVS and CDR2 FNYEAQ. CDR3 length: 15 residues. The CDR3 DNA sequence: TGTGCCAGCAGCTTAGGTGACAGGGATGTTTACGAGCAGTACTTC. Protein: CASSLGDRDVYEQYF.

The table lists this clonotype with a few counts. CDR3 protein: CASSWGQGGGNEQFF. CDR3 in DNA: TGTGCCAGCAGTTGGGGGCAGGGTGGAGGCAATGAGCAGTTCTTC. The chain joins TRBV27 to TRBJ2-1; weak D call: TRBD1 (6 bases). CDR3 size: 15 residues. V lost 4 bases, J lost 6 bases, and 16 bases lay in between. Germline V gives CDR1 MNHEY, CDR2 SMNVEV (reference sequence).

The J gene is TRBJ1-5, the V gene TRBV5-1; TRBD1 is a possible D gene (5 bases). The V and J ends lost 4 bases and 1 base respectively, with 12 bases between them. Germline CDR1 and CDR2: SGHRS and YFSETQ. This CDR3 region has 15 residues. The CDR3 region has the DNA TGCGCCAGCAGCCCGGGGACTCAAAGCAATCAGCCCCAGCATTTT. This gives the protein CASSPGTQSNQPQHF.

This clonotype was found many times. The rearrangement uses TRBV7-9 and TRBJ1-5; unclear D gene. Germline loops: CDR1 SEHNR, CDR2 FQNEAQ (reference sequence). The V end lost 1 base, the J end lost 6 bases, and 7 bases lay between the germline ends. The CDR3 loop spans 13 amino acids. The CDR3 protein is CASSLENGQPQHF. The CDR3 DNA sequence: TGTGCCAGCAGCTTAGAAAACGGTCAGCCCCAGCATTTT.

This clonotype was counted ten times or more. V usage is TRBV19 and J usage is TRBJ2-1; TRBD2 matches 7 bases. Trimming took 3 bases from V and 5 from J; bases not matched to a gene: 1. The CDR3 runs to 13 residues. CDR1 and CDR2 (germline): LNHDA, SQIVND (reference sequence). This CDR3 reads CASSMGGHNEQFF. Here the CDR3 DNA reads TGTGCCAGTAGTATGGGAGGGCACAATGAGCAGTTCTTC.